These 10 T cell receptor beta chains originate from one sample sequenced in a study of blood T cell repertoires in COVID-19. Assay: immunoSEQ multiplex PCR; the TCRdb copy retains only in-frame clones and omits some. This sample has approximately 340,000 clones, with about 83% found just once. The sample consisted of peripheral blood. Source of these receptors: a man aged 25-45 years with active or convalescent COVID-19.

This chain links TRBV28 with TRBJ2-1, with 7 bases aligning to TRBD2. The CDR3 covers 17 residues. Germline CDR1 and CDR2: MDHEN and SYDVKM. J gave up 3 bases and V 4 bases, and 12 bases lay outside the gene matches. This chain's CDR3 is CASSSFSPAGFYNEQFF. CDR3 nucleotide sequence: TGTGCCAGCAGTTCCTTTTCCCCAGCGGGATTCTACAATGAGCAGTTCTTC.

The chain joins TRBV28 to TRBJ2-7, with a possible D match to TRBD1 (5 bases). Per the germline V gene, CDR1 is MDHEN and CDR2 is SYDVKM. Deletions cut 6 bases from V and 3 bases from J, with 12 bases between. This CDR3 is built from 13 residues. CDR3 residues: CASRIADSYEQYF. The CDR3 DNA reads TGTGCCAGCAGGATAGCCGACAGCTACGAGCAGTACTTC.

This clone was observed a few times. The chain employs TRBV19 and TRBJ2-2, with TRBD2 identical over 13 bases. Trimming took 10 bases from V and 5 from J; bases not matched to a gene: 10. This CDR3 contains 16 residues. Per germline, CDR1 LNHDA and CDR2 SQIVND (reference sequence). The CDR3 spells CATGTSGKSWTGELFF. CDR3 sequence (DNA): TGTGCCACTGGGACTAGCGGGAAAAGTTGGACCGGGGAGCTGTTTTTT.

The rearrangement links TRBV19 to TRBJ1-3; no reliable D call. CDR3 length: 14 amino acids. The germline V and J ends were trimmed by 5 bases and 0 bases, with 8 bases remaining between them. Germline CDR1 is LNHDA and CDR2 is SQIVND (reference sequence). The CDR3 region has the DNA TGTGCCAGTAGTCCGAGCATCTCTGGAAACACCATATATTTT. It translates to CASSPSISGNTIYF.

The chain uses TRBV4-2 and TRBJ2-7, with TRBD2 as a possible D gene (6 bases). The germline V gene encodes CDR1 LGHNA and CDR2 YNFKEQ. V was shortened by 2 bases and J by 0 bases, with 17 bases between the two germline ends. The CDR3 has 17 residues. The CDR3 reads CASSQRRARSSSYEQYF. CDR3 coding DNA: TGTGCCAGCAGCCAAAGGAGGGCGAGGTCCAGCTCCTACGAGCAGTACTTC.

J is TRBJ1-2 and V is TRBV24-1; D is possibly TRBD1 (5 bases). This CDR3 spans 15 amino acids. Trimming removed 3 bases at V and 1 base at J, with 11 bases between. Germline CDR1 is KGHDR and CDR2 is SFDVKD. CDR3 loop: CATSDSRAVNYGYTF. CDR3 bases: TGTGCCACCAGTGATAGCAGGGCGGTTAACTATGGCTACACCTTC.

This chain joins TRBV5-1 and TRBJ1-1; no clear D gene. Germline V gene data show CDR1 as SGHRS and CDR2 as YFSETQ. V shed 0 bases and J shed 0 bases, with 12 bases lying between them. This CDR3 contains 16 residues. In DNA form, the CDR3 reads TGCGCCAGCAGCTTGGCGGCAGGCCTTCTGAACACTGAAGCTTTCTTT. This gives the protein CASSLAAGLLNTEAFF.

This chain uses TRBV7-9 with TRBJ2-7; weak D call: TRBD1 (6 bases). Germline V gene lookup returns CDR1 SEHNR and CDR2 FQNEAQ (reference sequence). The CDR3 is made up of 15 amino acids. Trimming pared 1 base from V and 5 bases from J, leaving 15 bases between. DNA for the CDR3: TGTGCCAGCAGCTTAGAACTAGGGACATTCGACGAGCAGTACTTC. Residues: CASSLELGTFDEQYF.

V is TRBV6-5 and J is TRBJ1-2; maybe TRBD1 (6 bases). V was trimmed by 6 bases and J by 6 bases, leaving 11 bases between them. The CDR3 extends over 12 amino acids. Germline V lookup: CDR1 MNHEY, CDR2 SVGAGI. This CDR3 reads CASRQGMHGYTF. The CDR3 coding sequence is TGTGCCAGCAGACAGGGTATGCATGGCTACACCTTC.

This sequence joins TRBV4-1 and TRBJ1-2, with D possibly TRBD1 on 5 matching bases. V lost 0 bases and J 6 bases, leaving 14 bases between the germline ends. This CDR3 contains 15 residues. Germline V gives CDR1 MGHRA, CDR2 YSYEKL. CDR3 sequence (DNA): TGCGCCAGCAGCCAAGAATGGGTTAAAGGGGATGGCTACACCTTC. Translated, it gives CASSQEWVKGDGYTF.